The 13 T cell receptor beta chains reported below all come from one sample, sequenced in a study of cytomegalovirus exposure and HLA in healthy donors. TCRdb keeps only in-frame clones here, not all; method: immunoSEQ multiplex PCR. The profile shows some 250,000 clones, around 87% of them singletons. The sequenced sample consisted of PBMCs. The receptors were sampled from a woman aged 18-30 years in good health and CMV-seronegative.

V gene TRBV28 combines with J gene TRBJ1-1; D is unresolved. CDR1 MDHEN and CDR2 SYDVKM come from the germline V gene. CDR3 length: 14 residues. V was cut by 4 bases and J by 3 bases, with 12 bases left in between. CDR3 bases: TGTGCCAGCAGTTCAGAATTCTTGCACACTGAAGCTTTCTTT. Its translation: CASSSEFLHTEAFF.

The chain links TRBV19 to TRBJ2-3; D remains unclear. This CDR3 comprises 13 residues. The V gene's germline CDR1 is LNHDA and CDR2 SQIVND (reference sequence). Trimming removed 4 bases at V and 6 bases at J, with 11 bases between. CDR3 nucleotide sequence: TGTGCCAGTAGTACTCTAGTTGTGGATACGCAGTATTTT. Its protein is CASSTLVVDTQYF.

The genes are TRBV10-2 and TRBJ2-3; D ambiguous. Germline V lookup: CDR1 WSHSY, CDR2 SAAADI. This CDR3 has 16 amino acids. Trimming shortened V by 0 bases and J by 2 bases, and 12 bases separated the two germline ends. This chain's CDR3 is CASSESSGGYTDTQYF. The DNA of the CDR3 is TGCGCCAGCAGTGAGTCCTCTGGCGGTTACACAGATACGCAGTATTTT.

In DNA, the CDR3 is TGTGCCAGCAGTTTATTGGGCCTACCCAGCTCCTATAATTCACCCCTCCACTTT. This encodes CASSLLGLPSSYNSPLHF. V gene TRBV28 combines with J gene TRBJ1-6; D unclear. V was cut by 1 base and J by 0 bases, with 13 bases left in between. CDR1 and CDR2 from the germline V gene are MDHEN and SYDVKM. This CDR3 comprises 18 residues.

The rearrangement links TRBV2 to TRBJ2-7; 7 bases match TRBD1. The CDR3 consists of 13 residues. After removal of 6 bases from V and 3 bases from J, the junction contained 5 bases not matched to a gene. CDR1 and CDR2 (germline): SNHLY, FYNNEI. CDR3 residues: CASRPTGSYEQYV. CDR3 sequence (DNA): TGTGCCAGCAGACCGACAGGGAGCTACGAGCAGTACGTC.

J is TRBJ1-6 and V is TRBV7-6; a weak D match, TRBD1 (6 bases). The germline V gene encodes CDR1 SGHVS and CDR2 FNYEAQ. Between the trimmed V and J ends, which lost 1 base and 3 bases, there was a span of 22 bases. This CDR3 has 20 amino acids. The CDR3 bases are TGTGCCAGCAGCTTAGTTTCGCTTGAAGGGGGTCGGAGCTATAATTCACCCCTCCACTTT. Translated, it gives CASSLVSLEGGRSYNSPLHF.

This clone was seen just once. The V gene is TRBV9, the J gene TRBJ2-5, with D tentatively TRBD2 (6 bases). Germline V lookup: CDR1 SGDLS, CDR2 YYNGEE. The CDR3 runs to 14 residues. Trimming took 4 bases from V and 2 from J, leaving 12 bases between them. The CDR3 coding sequence is TGTGCCAGCAGCAGTACTAGCATTCAAGAGACCCAGTACTTC. It codes for CASSSTSIQETQYF.

The J gene is TRBJ1-1, the V gene TRBV21-1. TRBV21-1 is a recognized pseudogene. The length of the CDR3 is 15 residues. CDR3 amino acids: CASSKIQGRDPEAFF. DNA for the CDR3: TGTGCCAGCAGCAAAATTCAGGGGAGGGACCCTGAAGCTTTCTTT.

The V and J genes are TRBV7-9 and TRBJ1-1, with D possibly matching TRBD1 (5 bases). Trimming shortened V by 1 base and J by 8 bases, and 11 bases separated the two germline ends. CDR3 length: 13 amino acids. The germline V gene has CDR1 SEHNR and CDR2 FQNEAQ (reference sequence). The CDR3 loop is CASSLVDREEAFF. CDR3 nucleotide sequence: TGTGCCAGCAGCTTAGTAGACAGAGAAGAAGCTTTCTTT.

The chain couples TRBV2 to TRBJ2-5; 7 positions agree with TRBD1. Germline values: CDR1 SNHLY, CDR2 FYNNEI. The CDR3 extends over 13 amino acids. V lost 10 bases, J lost 5 bases, and 10 bases stayed unmatched. The CDR3 region is CANQGELAETQYF. The CDR3, as DNA: TGTGCCAACCAGGGGGAGCTGGCGGAGACCCAGTACTTC.

V usage is TRBV2 and J usage is TRBJ1-6, with D perhaps matching TRBD1 (5 bases). This CDR3 contains 16 residues. Germline CDR1 is SNHLY and CDR2 is FYNNEI. Trimming cost V 6 bases and J 6 bases, with 18 bases left between them. Here the CDR3 DNA reads TGTGCCAGCAGCGTAGGGGAGGTTCTTTCTAATTCACCCCTCCACTTT. Translated: CASSVGEVLSNSPLHF.

This chain links TRBV7-2 with TRBJ2-3; 11 bases fit TRBD2. V lost 1 base, J lost 5 bases, and 8 bases stayed unmatched. Looked up from germline, CDR1 is SGHTA and CDR2 is FQGNSA. The length of the CDR3 is 17 residues. CDR3 DNA: TGTGCCAGCAGCTTAGTGGGTAGCGGGGGGGCAGGAGATACGCAGTATTTT. Translation gives CASSLVGSGGAGDTQYF.

This clone has more than one count but fewer than ten. V is TRBV2 and J is TRBJ1-5; D is uncertain. Germline V lookup: CDR1 SNHLY, CDR2 FYNNEI. Trimming took 11 bases from V and 2 from J, leaving 10 bases between them. The CDR3 totals 12 residues. The CDR3 bases are TGTGCCTCTGGCGGTGGCAATCAGCCCCAGCATTTT. Translating it yields CASGGGNQPQHF.